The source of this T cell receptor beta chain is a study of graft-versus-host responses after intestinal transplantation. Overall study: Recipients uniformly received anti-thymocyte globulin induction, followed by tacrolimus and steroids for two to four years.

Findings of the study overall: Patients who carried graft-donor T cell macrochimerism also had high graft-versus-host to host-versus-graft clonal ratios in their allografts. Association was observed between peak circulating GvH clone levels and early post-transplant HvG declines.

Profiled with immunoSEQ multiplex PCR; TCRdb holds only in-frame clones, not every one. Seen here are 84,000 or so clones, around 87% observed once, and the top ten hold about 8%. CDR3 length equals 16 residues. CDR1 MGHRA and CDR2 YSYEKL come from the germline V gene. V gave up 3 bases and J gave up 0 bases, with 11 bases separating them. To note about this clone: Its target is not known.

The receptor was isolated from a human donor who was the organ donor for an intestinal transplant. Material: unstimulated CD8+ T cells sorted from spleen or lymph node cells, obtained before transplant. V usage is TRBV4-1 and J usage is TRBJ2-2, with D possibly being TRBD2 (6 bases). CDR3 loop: CASSHLSGTNTGELFF. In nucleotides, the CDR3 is TGCGCCAGCAGCCATCTTAGCGGAACGAACACCGGGGAGCTGTTTTTT.